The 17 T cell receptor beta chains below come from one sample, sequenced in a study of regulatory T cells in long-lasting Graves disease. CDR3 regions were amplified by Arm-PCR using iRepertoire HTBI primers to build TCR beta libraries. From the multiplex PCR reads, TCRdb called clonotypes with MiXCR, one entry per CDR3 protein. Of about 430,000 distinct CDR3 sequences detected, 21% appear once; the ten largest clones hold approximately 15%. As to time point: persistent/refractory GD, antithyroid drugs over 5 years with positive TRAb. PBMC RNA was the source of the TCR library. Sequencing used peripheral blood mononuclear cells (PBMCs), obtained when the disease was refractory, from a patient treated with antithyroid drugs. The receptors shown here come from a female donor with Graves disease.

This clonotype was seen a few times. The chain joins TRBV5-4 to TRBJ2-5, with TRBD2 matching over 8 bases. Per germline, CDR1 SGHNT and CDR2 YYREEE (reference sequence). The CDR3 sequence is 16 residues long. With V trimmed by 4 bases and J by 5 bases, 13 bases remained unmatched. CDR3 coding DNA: TGTGCCAGCAGCGGAAGGACTAGCCCACGGGGGGAGACCCAGTACTTC. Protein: CASSGRTSPRGETQYF.

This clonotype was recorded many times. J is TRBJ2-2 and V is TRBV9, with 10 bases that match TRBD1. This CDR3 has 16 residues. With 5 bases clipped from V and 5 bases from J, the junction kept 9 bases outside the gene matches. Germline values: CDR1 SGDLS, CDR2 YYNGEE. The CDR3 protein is CASREGTGALTGELFF. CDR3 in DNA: TGTGCCAGCAGGGAGGGGACAGGGGCACTTACCGGGGAGCTGTTTTTT.

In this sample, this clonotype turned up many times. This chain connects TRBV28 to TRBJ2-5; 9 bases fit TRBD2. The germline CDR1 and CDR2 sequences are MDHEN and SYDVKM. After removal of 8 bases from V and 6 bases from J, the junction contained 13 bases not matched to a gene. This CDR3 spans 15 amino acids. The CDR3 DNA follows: TGTGCCAGCGGTTGGGTAGCGGGAGAAGGGAAGACCCAGTACTTC. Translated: CASGWVAGEGKTQYF.

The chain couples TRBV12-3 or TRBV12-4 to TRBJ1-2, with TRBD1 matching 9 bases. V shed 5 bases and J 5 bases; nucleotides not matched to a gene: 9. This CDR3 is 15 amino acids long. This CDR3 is CASSHEDRGSYGYTF. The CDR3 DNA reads TGTGCCAGCAGTCACGAAGACAGGGGGAGTTATGGCTACACCTTC.

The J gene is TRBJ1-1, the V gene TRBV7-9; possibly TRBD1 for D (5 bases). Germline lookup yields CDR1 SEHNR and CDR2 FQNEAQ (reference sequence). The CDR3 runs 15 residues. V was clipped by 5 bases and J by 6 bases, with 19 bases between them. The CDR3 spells CASSTRDAFDPEAFF. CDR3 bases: TGTGCCAGCAGCACCAGGGACGCCTTCGACCCTGAAGCTTTCTTT.

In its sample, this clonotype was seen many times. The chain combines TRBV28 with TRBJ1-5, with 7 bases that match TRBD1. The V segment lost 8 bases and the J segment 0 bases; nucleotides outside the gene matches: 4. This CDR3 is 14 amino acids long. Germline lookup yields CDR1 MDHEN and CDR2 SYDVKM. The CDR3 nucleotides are TGTGCCAGCGGGACAGTTTATAGCAATCAGCCCCAGCATTTT. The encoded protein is CASGTVYSNQPQHF.

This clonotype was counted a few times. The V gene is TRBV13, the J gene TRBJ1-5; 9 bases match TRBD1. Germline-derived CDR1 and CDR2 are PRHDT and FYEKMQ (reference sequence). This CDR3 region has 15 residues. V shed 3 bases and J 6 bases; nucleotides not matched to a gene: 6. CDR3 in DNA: TGTGCCAGCAGCTTGGGACAGGGAAGGGGTCAGCCCCAGCATTTT. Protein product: CASSLGQGRGQPQHF. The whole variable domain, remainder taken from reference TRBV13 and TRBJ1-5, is AAGVIQSPRHLIKEKRETATLKCYPIPRHDTVYWYQQGPGQDPQFLISFYEKMQSDKGSIPDRFSAQQFSDYHSELNMSSLELGDSALYFCASSLGQGRGQPQHFGDGTRLSIL.

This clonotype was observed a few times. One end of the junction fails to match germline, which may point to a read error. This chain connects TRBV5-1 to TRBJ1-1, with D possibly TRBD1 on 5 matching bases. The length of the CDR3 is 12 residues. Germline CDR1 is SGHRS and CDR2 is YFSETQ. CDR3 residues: CASVSGFGEASF. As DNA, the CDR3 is TGCGCCAGTGTATCAGGGTTTGGTGAAGCTTCCTTT.

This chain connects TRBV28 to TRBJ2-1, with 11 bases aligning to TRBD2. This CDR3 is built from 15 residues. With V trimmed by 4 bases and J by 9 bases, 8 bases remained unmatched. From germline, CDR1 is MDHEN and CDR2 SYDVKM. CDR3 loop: CASSSLAGVLGEQFF. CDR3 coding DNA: TGTGCCAGCAGTTCACTAGCGGGAGTTCTCGGTGAGCAGTTCTTC.

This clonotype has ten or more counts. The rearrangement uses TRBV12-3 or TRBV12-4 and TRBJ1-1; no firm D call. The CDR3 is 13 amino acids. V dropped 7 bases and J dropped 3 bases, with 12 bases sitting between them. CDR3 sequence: CASNWQKHTEAFF. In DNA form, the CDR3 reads TGTGCCAGCAATTGGCAGAAACACACTGAAGCTTTCTTT.

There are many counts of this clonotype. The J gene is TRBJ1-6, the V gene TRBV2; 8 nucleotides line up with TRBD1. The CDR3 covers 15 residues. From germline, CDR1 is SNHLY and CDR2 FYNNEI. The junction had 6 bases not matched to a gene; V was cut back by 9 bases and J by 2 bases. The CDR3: CASTRTGPYNSPLHF. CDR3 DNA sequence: TGTGCCAGTACGAGGACAGGGCCCTATAATTCACCCCTCCACTTT.

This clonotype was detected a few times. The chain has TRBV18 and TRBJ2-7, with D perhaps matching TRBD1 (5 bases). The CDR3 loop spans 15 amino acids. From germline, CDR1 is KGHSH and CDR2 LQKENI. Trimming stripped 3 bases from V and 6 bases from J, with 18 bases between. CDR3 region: CASSPSGASISEQYF. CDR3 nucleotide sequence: TGTGCCAGCTCACCGTCTGGGGCTAGTATCTCCGAGCAGTACTTC. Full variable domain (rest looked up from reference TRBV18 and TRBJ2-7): NAGVMQNPRHLVRRRGQEARLRCSPMKGHSHVYWYRQLPEEGLKFMVYLQKENIIDESGMPKERFSAEFPKEGPSILRIQQVVRGDSAAYFCASSPSGASISEQYFGPGTRLTVT.

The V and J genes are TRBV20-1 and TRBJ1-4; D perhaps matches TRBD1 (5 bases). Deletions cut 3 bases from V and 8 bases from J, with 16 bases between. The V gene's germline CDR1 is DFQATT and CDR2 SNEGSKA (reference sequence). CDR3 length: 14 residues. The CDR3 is CSASGHLKGEKLFF. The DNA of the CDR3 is TGCAGTGCTAGTGGACACCTTAAGGGGGAAAAACTGTTTTTT.

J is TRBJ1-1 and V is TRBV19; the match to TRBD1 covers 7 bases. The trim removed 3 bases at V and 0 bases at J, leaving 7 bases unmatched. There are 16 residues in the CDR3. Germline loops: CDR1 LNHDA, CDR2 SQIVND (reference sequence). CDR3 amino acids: CASSMRRTGLNTEAFF. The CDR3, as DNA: TGTGCCAGTAGTATGAGGAGGACAGGCTTGAACACTGAAGCTTTCTTT.

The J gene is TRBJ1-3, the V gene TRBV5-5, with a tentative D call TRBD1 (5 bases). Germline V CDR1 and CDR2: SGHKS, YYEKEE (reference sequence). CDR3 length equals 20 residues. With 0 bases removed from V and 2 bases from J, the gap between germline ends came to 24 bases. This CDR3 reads CASSLDLLGRSTPAGNTIYF. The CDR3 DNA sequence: TGTGCCAGCAGCTTGGATTTATTGGGACGGAGTACTCCGGCTGGAAACACCATATATTTT. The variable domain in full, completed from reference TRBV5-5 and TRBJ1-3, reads DAGVTQSPTHLIKTRGQQVTLRCSPISGHKSVSWYQQVLGQGPQFIFQYYEKEERGRGNFPDRFSARQFPNYSSELNVNALLLGDSALYLCASSLDLLGRSTPAGNTIYFGEGSWLTVV.

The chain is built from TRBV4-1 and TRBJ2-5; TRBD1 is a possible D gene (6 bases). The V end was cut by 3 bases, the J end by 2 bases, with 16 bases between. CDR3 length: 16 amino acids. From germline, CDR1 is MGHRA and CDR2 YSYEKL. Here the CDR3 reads CASSHTIGRGQETQYF. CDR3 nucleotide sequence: TGCGCCAGCAGCCACACAATCGGAAGGGGGCAAGAGACCCAGTACTTC.

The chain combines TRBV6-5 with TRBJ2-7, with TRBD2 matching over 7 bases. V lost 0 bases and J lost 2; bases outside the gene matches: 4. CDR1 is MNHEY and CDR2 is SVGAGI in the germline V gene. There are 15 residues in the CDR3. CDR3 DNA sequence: TGTGCCAGCAGTTACTCGGGACTATTGACCTACGAGCAGTACTTC. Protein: CASSYSGLLTYEQYF.